One sample yielded the 11 T cell receptor beta chains listed below, sequenced in a study of T cell responses to AZD1222 COVID-19 vaccine. The repertoire was sequenced with immunoSEQ multiplex PCR; TCRdb's copy has only in-frame clones and lacks some. This sample carries roughly 70,000 clones, just over 90% of them seen once, and the ten largest clones take about 5.7%. Specimen: peripheral blood, collected 28 days after the second dose of the MenACWY control vaccine. Receptor source: an adult who received the MenACWY meningococcal vaccine as a control.

The V gene is TRBV7-2, the J gene TRBJ2-3; 7 bases line up with TRBD1. V shed 2 bases, J shed 5 bases, and the junction held 10 bases outside the gene matches. This CDR3 comprises 16 residues. Germline assignment: CDR1 SGHTA and CDR2 FQGNSA. Written as DNA, the CDR3 is TGTGCCAGCAGCTTAAGTTCTCGACAGGGCCAAGATACGCAGTATTTT. Its translation: CASSLSSRQGQDTQYF.

The chain recombines TRBV19 with TRBJ1-5; 9 bases line up with TRBD1. The length of the CDR3 is 15 residues. CDR1 LNHDA and CDR2 SQIVND come from the germline V gene (reference sequence). V shed 3 bases and J 4 bases; nucleotides not matched to a gene: 4. The CDR3 reads CASSISGTGNQPQHF. In DNA form, the CDR3 reads TGTGCCAGTAGTATCTCCGGGACAGGGAATCAGCCCCAGCATTTT. Based on the CDR3 plus reference TRBV19 and TRBJ1-5, the full variable domain is DGGITQSPKYLFRKEGQNVTLSCEQNLNHDAMYWYRQDPGQGLRLIYYSQIVNDFQKGDIAEGYSVSREKKESFPLTVTSAQKNPTAFYLCASSISGTGNQPQHFGDGTRLSIL.

V and J are TRBV4-3 and TRBJ2-1; the match to TRBD2 covers 7 bases. Germline V gene sequence: CDR1 LGHNA, CDR2 YSLEER. The CDR3 covers 15 residues. V shed 1 base, J shed 4 bases, and the junction held 4 bases outside the gene matches. Here the CDR3 DNA reads TGCGCCAGCAGCCAAGGGTCAGCGGGATACAATGAGCAGTTCTTC. Residues: CASSQGSAGYNEQFF.

The gene calls are TRBV13 and TRBJ2-1; D is unresolved. The V gene's germline CDR1 is PRHDT and CDR2 FYEKMQ (reference sequence). The ends were cut back, 5 bases at V and 5 bases at J, with 22 bases in the middle. CDR3 length: 17 residues. The CDR3 nucleotides are TGTGCCAGCAGCCCTCATGTTTTTCCCAACGCCGACAATGAGCAGTTCTTC. Translated, it gives CASSPHVFPNADNEQFF.

The V and J genes are TRBV4-1 and TRBJ2-7; perhaps D is TRBD1 or TRBD2 (5 bases each). Germline-derived CDR1 and CDR2 are MGHRA and YSYEKL. Trimming shortened V by 8 bases and J by 6 bases, and 11 bases separated the two germline ends. There are 11 residues in the CDR3. In DNA form, the CDR3 reads TGCGCCAGCGGCGGTGGGGGCGAGCAGTACTTC. Its protein is CASGGGGEQYF.

This clone turned up a few times. The V call is TRBV6-6, the J call TRBJ2-5, with 7 bases aligning to TRBD1. CDR1 and CDR2 from the germline V gene are MNHNY and SVGAGI (reference sequence). V gave up 7 bases and J gave up 1 base; unmatched junction bases: 6. This CDR3 comprises 14 residues. CDR3 loop: CASISGQVQETQYF. The CDR3, as DNA: TGTGCCAGCATTTCAGGACAGGTCCAAGAGACCCAGTACTTC.

This clone was seen just once. This chain uses TRBV29-1 with TRBJ2-3; 7 nucleotides line up with TRBD2. CDR3 size: 10 residues. The J segment lost 14 bases and the V segment lost 3 bases, leaving 5 bases of the junction unmatched. Per germline, CDR1 SQVTM and CDR2 ANQGSEA. The DNA of the CDR3 is TGCAGCGTTGAGCGGGAGAGGTTGTATTTT. It codes for CSVERERLYF.

The J gene is TRBJ1-5, the V gene TRBV6-5; D perhaps matches TRBD1 (5 bases). The CDR3 totals 14 residues. Germline V gene sequence: CDR1 MNHEY, CDR2 SVGAGI. Trimming removed 4 bases from V and 4 bases from J, with 11 bases in between. The CDR3 here is CASSSLRGNQPQHF. CDR3 nucleotide sequence: TGTGCCAGCAGTTCGTTGAGGGGTAATCAGCCCCAGCATTTT.

This chain connects TRBV19 to TRBJ2-7, with TRBD2 as a possible D gene (6 bases). V lost 10 bases and J lost 5, with 12 bases in between. From germline, CDR1 is LNHDA and CDR2 SQIVND (reference sequence). The length of the CDR3 is 11 residues. This chain's CDR3 is CATAGLHEQYF. DNA for the CDR3: TGTGCCACCGCGGGACTCCACGAGCAGTACTTC.

This clone was counted only a few times. The CDR3 DNA reads TGCGCCAGCAGCCCCGCGGGCGGAGATCCGTTCTTC. Amino acid sequence: CASSPAGGDPFF. The gene calls are TRBV5-1 and TRBJ2-1, with a weak D call TRBD2 (5 bases). The CDR3 has 12 amino acids. Germline lookup yields CDR1 SGHRS and CDR2 YFSETQ. The ends were cut back, 4 bases at V and 15 bases at J, with 17 bases in the middle.

The chain has TRBV21-1 and TRBJ1-3; the table's D call TRBD1 went unverified against the DNA. TRBV21-1 constitutes a pseudogene. This CDR3 region has 17 residues. In DNA form, the CDR3 reads TGTGCCACCCTGACTACAGGGGGCAGTCCATCTGGAAACACCATATATTTT. This codes for CATLTTGGSPSGNTIYF.